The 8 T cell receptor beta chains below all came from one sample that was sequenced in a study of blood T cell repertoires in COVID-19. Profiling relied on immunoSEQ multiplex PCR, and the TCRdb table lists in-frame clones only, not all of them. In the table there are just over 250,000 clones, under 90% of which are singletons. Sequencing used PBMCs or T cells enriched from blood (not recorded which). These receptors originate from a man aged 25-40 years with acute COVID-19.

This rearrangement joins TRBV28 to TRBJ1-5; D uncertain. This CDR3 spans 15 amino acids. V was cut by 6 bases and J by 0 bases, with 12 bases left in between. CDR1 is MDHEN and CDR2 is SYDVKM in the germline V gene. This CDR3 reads CASSGRVYSNQPQHF. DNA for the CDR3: TGTGCCAGCAGCGGGCGGGTGTATAGCAATCAGCCCCAGCATTTT.

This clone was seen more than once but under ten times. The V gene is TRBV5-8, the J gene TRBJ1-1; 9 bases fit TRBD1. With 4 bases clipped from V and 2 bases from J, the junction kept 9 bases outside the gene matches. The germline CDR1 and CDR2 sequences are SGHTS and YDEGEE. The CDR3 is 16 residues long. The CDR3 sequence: CASSIYRGLRNTEAFF. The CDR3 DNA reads TGTGCCAGCAGCATTTACAGGGGGCTGAGAAACACTGAAGCTTTCTTT.

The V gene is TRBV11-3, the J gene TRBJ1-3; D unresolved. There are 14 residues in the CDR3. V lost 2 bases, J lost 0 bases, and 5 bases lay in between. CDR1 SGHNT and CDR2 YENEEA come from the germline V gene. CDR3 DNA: TGTGCCAGCAGCTTACATCCCTCTGGAAACACCATATATTTT. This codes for CASSLHPSGNTIYF.

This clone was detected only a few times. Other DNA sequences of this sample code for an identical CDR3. CDR3 sequence (DNA): TGCGCCAGCAGCTTGTATCAGGGGAGCACAGATACGCAGTATTTT. The encoded protein is CASSLYQGSTDTQYF. This chain joins TRBV5-1 and TRBJ2-3; possibly TRBD1 for D (6 bases). Trimming stripped 1 base from V and 0 bases from J, with 9 bases between. CDR1 and CDR2 (germline): SGHRS, YFSETQ. The CDR3 is 15 amino acids.

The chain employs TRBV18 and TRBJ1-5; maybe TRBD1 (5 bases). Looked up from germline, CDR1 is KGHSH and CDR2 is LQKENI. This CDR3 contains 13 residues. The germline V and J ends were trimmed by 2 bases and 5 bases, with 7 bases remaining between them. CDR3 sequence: CASSPGADQPQHF. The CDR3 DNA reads TGTGCCAGCTCACCAGGGGCGGATCAGCCCCAGCATTTT.

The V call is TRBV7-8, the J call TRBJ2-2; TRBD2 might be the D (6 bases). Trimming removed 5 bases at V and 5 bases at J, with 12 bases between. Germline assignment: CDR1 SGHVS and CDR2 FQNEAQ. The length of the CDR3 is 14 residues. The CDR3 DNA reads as TGTGCCAGCAGCCCGACGGGGGTTACCGGGGAGCTGTTTTTT. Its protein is CASSPTGVTGELFF.

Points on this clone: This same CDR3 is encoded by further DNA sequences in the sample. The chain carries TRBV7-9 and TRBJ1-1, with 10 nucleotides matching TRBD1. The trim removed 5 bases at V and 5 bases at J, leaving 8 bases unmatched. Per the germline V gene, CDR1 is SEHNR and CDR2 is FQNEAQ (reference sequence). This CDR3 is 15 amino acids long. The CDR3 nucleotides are TGTGCCAGCAGCGGGAGGACAGGGGGTAGGACTGAAGCTTTCTTT. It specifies CASSGRTGGRTEAFF.

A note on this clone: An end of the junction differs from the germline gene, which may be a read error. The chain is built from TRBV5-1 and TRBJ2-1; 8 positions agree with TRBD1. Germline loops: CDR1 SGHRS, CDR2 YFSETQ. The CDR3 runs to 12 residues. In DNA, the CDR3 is TGTGCCAGCAGCTTTACAGGGGGTGAGCAGTTCTTC. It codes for CASSFTGGEQFF.